The entry below gives a single T cell receptor (beta chain) sequence along with its context. The sample is drawn from a study of shared clonotypes between healthy human individuals. The CDR3 contains 15 residues. Trimming shortened V by 0 bases and J by 1 base, and 9 bases separated the two germline ends. Germline lookup yields CDR1 SGHAT and CDR2 FQDESV (reference sequence). The assay was immunoSEQ multiplex PCR, and TCRdb's table has in-frame clones only and misses some. The sample has hundreds of thousands of clones; 90% to 97% are singletons. This TCR was recovered from a woman aged 25 to 45 in good health. The V and J genes are TRBV11-1 and TRBJ2-5; possibly TRBD2 for D (5 bases). The sample was naive CD4+ T cells sorted from blood. The sample's subset: CD45RA+ positively selected. CDR3 in DNA: TGTGCCAGCAGCTTAGCGAGGGCAGGCCAAGAGACCCAGTACTTC. Translating gives CASSLARAGQETQYF.